This T cell receptor beta chain was recovered during a study of blood T cell repertoires in COVID-19. V was clipped by 4 bases and J by 3 bases, with 9 bases between them. This CDR3 spans 14 amino acids. Germline CDR1 is MNHEY and CDR2 is SVGAGI. Assay used: immunoSEQ multiplex PCR; TCRdb lists only in-frame clones, some missing. Found here are about 140,000 clones, under 90% of them singletons; the top ten hold 3.9%. The V and J genes are TRBV6-5 and TRBJ2-2; maybe TRBD2 (6 bases). The source is a man between 50 and 59 years old in a cohort exposed to, infected with or recovered from COVID-19 (not recorded which). The sequenced sample was PBMCs or T cells enriched from blood (not recorded which). CDR3 region: CASSSSAYTGELFF. CDR3 coding DNA: TGTGCCAGCAGTTCTAGCGCGTACACCGGGGAGCTGTTTTTT.